This T cell receptor (beta chain) was captured by sequencing in a study of cytotoxic CD8 clonotypes in ibrutinib-treated CLL (dated by TCRdb to the early 2020s). Regarding the research as a whole: The cohort was composed of 10 to 11 relapsed/refractory and roughly 14 treatment-naive patients; IGHV unmutated status was identified in some 17 patients. Responses were partial in roughly 24 patients and complete in 2; after median around 65 months follow-up, around 15 stayed in remission and approximately 12 progressed. Samples at response were collected after a median of approximately twelve months of treatment, with a range of roughly 6 to 36 months. On average, each sample had roughly 260,000 productive templates and almost 95,000 productive rearrangements. Of the 85 to 90 participants in the trial, about 25 had longitudinal samples available. Cryopreserved peripheral blood mononuclear cells were collected at three points: before therapy, at response, and at either sustained remission or disease progression. Every sample from remission and from progressive disease was obtained while the patients were still on ibrutinib. The investigation overall reported the following: Public clonotypes were rare and either contracted or stayed stable during treatment, and the rise in clonality at ibrutinib response reflected the expansion of private clonotypes. Lymph node repertoires were not examined, and the timing of sampling was not matched between patients in sustained remission and those whose disease progressed. At baseline, clonality was higher than in age-matched healthy donors and showed a strong correlation with circulating CD8+ T-cell counts. At ibrutinib response clonality went up, during sustained remission it held steady, and at progression it dropped back toward baseline.

Each clonotype received, on average, around 9.6x coverage in deep resolution sequencing performed on a MiSeq, where the target depth lay between 1 in 1 million and 1 in 200,000 T cells. The immunoSEQ hsTCRB Kit was used to generate TCR beta libraries. On the study's bioinformatics: The data were analyzed with ImmunoSEQ Analyzer and ImmunoSEQ Data Assistant, and V, D and J gene assignments followed IMGT definitions. Clonality was computed as one minus normalized Shannon entropy of productive rearrangement frequencies, ranging from 0 to 1. Only overrepresented clonotypes making up at least 0.05% of each patient's repertoire were included in the public clonotype analysis. About a dozen age-matched healthy donor repertoires from immuneACCESS served as clonality controls. In TCRdb, the immuneACCESS table is reduced to in-frame sequences with V and J assigned. These tables do not hold every clone; where another copy was compared, an unresolved V gene accounts for under half, and the others remain unexplained. D and trimming were read from the DNA, whereas the V and J calls and clone size are those reported in that table. The table for this sample lists about 160,000 clones; about 80% of them were counted only once. The ten largest clones add up to 2% to 2.5% of the sample.

Of note for this clone: It lacks a known antigen. No base quality information exists; no much larger clone differs at one position.

Looking up the germline V gene (reference sequence) yields CDR1 GTSNPN and CDR2 SVGIG. From the cysteine up to the phenylalanine, the CDR3 has a length of 13 residues. Of all the DNA, just the CDR3 is kept, 39 bases in frame from base 1. The junction shows trimming of 2 bases on V and 12 bases on J, and the gene matches do not reach 5 bases of it. The sample's time point, from its label and the paper: about 11 months on ibrutinib. Roughly 1.8 micrograms of genomic DNA were extracted from cryopreserved PBMCs for TCR beta library preparation. Longitudinal blood samples from CLL patients receiving ibrutinib monotherapy were subjected to high-throughput TCR beta sequencing. Patients were enrolled in a phase 2 open-label single-center ibrutinib monotherapy trial.

Rearrangement joined TRBV30 to TRBJ2-1; 12 of the junction bases match TRBD2. The source is a human donor with chronic lymphocytic leukemia. Material: PBMCs, obtained after 12 months of ibrutinib treatment. The CDR3 reads as follows: CAWSSSTSGRQFF. The DNA sequence reads TGTGCCTGGAGTTCCTCGACTAGCGGGAGGCAGTTCTTC.